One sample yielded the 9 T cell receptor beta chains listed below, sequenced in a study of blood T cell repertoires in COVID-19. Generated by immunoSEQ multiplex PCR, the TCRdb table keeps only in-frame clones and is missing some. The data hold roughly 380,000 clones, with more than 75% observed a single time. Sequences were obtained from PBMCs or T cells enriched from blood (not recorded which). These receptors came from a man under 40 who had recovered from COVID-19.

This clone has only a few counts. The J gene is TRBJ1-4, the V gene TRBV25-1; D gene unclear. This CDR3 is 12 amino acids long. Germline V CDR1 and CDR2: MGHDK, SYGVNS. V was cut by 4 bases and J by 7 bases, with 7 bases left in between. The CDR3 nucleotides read TGTGCCAGCAGTGGCGTTATTGAAAAACTGTTTTTT. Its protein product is CASSGVIEKLFF.

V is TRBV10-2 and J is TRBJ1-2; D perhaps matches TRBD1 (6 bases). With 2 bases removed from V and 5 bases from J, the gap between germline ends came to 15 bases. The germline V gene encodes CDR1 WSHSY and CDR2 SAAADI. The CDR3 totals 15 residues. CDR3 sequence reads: CASSEMAGEGYGYTF. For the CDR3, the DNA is TGCGCCAGCAGTGAGATGGCAGGGGAGGGTTATGGCTACACCTTC.

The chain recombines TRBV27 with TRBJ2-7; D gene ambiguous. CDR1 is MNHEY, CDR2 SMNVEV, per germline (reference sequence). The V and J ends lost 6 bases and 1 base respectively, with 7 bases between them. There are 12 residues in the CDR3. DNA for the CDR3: TGTGCCAGCAGCTCCCCGTCCTACGAGCAGTACTTC. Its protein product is CASSSPSYEQYF.

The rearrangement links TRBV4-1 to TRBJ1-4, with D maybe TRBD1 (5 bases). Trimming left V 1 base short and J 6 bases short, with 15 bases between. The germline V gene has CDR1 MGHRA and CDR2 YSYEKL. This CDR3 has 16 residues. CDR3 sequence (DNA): TGCGCCAGCAGCCAAGCAGCGGGACGGGGGGATGAAAAACTGTTTTTT. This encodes CASSQAAGRGDEKLFF.

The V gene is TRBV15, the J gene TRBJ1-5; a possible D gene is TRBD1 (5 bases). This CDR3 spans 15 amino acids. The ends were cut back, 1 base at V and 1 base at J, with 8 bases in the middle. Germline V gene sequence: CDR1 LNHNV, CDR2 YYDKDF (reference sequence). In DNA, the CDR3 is TGTGCCACCAGCAGAGGGGGGGGGAGCAATCAGCCCCAGCATTTT. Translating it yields CATSRGGGSNQPQHF.

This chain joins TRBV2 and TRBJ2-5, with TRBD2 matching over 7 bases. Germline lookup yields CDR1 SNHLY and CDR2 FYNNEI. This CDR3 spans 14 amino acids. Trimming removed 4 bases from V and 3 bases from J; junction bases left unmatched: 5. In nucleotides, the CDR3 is TGTGCCAGCAGTGGGGCTAGCGGAAAAGAGACCCAGTACTTC. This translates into CASSGASGKETQYF.

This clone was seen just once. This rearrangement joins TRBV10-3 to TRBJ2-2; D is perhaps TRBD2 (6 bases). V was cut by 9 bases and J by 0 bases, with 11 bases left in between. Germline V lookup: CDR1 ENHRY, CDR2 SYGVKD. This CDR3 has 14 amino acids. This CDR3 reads CAMGTGANTGELFF. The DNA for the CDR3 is TGTGCCATGGGAACGGGGGCGAACACCGGGGAGCTGTTTTTT.

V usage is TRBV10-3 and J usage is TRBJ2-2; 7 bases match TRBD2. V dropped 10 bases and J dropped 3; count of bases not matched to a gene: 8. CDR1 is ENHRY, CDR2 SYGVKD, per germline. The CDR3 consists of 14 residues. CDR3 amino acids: CATSGLADTGELFF. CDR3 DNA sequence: TGTGCCACCTCCGGGCTAGCGGACACCGGGGAGCTGTTTTTT.

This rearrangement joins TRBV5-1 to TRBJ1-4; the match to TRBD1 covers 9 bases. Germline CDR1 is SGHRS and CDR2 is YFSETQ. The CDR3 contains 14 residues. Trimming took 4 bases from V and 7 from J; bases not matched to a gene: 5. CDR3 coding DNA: TGCGCCAGCAGCCGGGGACAGGGAGCTGAAAAACTGTTTTTT. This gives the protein CASSRGQGAEKLFF.